These 11 T cell receptor beta chains were all obtained from the same sample, sequenced in a study of neurological immune-mediated disorders. Using its own MiXCR run on the 5' RACE reads, TCRdb lists one record per CDR3 protein. The table has approximately 37,000 distinct CDR3 sequences, 13% to 15% seen once. The sequenced sample was PBMCs. These receptors were taken from a woman aged 50 to 60 with HTLV-1-associated myelopathy (HAM/TSP).

This clonotype has ten or more counts. This chain uses TRBV29-1 with TRBJ1-1, with D maybe TRBD1 (5 bases). CDR3 length: 12 amino acids. CDR1 SQVTM and CDR2 ANQGSEA come from the germline V gene. Between the trimmed V and J ends, which lost 3 bases and 5 bases, there was a span of 10 bases. CDR3 sequence: CSVERRGTEAFF. The CDR3, as DNA: TGCAGCGTTGAGAGGCGGGGGACTGAAGCTTTCTTT.

The sample holds many counts of this clonotype. This chain uses TRBV27 with TRBJ1-1; D is possibly TRBD1 (6 bases). In germline, CDR1 is MNHEY, CDR2 SMNVEV (reference sequence). Trimming stripped 4 bases from V and 2 bases from J, with 8 bases between. This CDR3 is 13 amino acids long. CDR3 nucleotide sequence: TGTGCCAGCAGTTCGGGACAAAACACTGAAGCTTTCTTT. Translating it yields CASSSGQNTEAFF.

This clonotype came up many times. The chain joins TRBV25-1 to TRBJ1-3; 7 bases match TRBD1. J gave up 2 bases and V 5 bases, and 6 bases lay outside the gene matches. Germline loops: CDR1 MGHDK, CDR2 SYGVNS. This CDR3 comprises 15 residues. CDR3 bases: TGTGCCAGCAGTCCCTTAGACAGGGCTGGAAACACCATATATTTT. It is translated as CASSPLDRAGNTIYF. Variable domain in full (rest from reference TRBV25-1 and TRBJ1-3): EADIYQTPRYLVIGTGKKITLECSQTMGHDKMYWYQQDPGMELHLIHYSYGVNSTEKGDLSSESTVSRIRTEHFPLTLESARPSHTSQYLCASSPLDRAGNTIYFGEGSWLTVV.

This clonotype was seen ten or more times. V usage is TRBV5-1 and J usage is TRBJ2-1; D is ambiguous. The V end was cut by 0 bases, the J end by 10 bases, with 11 bases between. Germline-derived CDR1 and CDR2 are SGHRS and YFSETQ. The CDR3 has 13 residues. The CDR3 coding sequence is TGCGCCAGCAGCTTGGGCTATCTAGAAGAGCAGTTCTTC. It specifies CASSLGYLEEQFF.

This clonotype was picked up many times. The chain joins TRBV9 to TRBJ2-5, with TRBD2 matching 8 bases. V lost 0 bases, J lost 2 bases, and 0 bases stayed unmatched. This CDR3 has 14 residues. Germline assignment: CDR1 SGDLS and CDR2 YYNGEE. The CDR3 loop is CASSVGGGQETQYF. CDR3 DNA sequence: TGTGCCAGCAGCGTAGGCGGGGGGCAAGAGACCCAGTACTTC.

There are many counts of this clonotype. This chain connects TRBV29-1 to TRBJ1-1, with D perhaps TRBD1 (5 bases). CDR1 SQVTM and CDR2 ANQGSEA come from the germline V gene. Trimming cost V 4 bases and J 3 bases, with 9 bases left between them. There are 12 residues in the CDR3. In DNA form, the CDR3 reads TGCAGCGTTGTACGAGGGGACACTGAAGCTTTCTTT. Translating gives CSVVRGDTEAFF.

The chain links TRBV15 to TRBJ2-5; maybe TRBD2 (7 bases). Germline CDR1 LNHNV, CDR2 YYDKDF (reference sequence). Trimming took 5 bases from V and 4 from J, leaving 20 bases between them. This CDR3 contains 16 residues. CDR3 DNA: TGTGCCACCAGCGAGGGGGGGGGGTCCCAGGGAGAGACCCAGTACTTC. It yields the protein CATSEGGGSQGETQYF.

This clonotype was observed many times. The gene calls are TRBV12-3 or TRBV12-4 and TRBJ2-7; either TRBD1 or TRBD2 may fit D (6 bases each). The V and J ends lost 6 bases and 4 bases respectively, with 16 bases between them. This CDR3 has 14 residues. The CDR3 bases are TGTGCCAGCAGCCCGGGGGCCCCCAATTACGAGCAGTACTTC. Translated: CASSPGAPNYEQYF.

This clonotype was seen repeatedly, ten times or more. The V call is TRBV4-2, the J call TRBJ1-1; possible D gene TRBD1, 5 bases. V was clipped by 0 bases and J by 3 bases, with 11 bases between them. This CDR3 region has 15 residues. Germline V CDR1 and CDR2: LGHNA, YNFKEQ. DNA of the CDR3: TGTGCCAGCAGCCAAGATCCTTCAGGGTACACTGAAGCTTTCTTT. Its translation is CASSQDPSGYTEAFF.

At least ten counts were recorded for this clonotype. The J gene is TRBJ1-1, the V gene TRBV6-5; 7 positions match TRBD1. J was trimmed by 4 bases and V by 2 bases; bases with no gene match: 13. CDR1 and CDR2 from the germline V gene are MNHEY and SVGAGI. The CDR3 is 17 residues long. CDR3: CASSYIVGGPAVTEAFF. The DNA for the CDR3 is TGTGCCAGCAGTTACATAGTAGGGGGCCCGGCAGTCACTGAAGCTTTCTTT.

Ten or more counts support this clonotype. The chain carries TRBV4-3 and TRBJ1-2; TRBD1 is a possible D gene (5 bases). The CDR3 is 15 amino acids. Trimming cost V 1 base and J 6 bases, with 15 bases left between them. Germline V gene lookup returns CDR1 LGHNA and CDR2 YSLEER. This CDR3 is CASSQAWNQGDGYTF. DNA of the CDR3: TGCGCCAGCAGCCAAGCTTGGAACCAGGGTGATGGCTACACCTTC.